This T cell receptor (beta chain) was identified in a study of CD8 T cells in ankylosing spondylitis. In making TCR beta libraries, quantitative 5'-RACE with molecular barcodes was used. TCRdb re-analysed the 5' RACE reads in MiXCR, keeping a single row per CDR3 protein. The sample has about 350,000 distinct CDR3 sequences; 20% are singletons. This clonotype was counted only a few times. No antigen is known for it. Broader study findings: Matched synovial fluid from ankylosing spondylitis patients was reported to be enriched for disease-linked clones. CD8+ cells made up the disease-linked clones, which were relatively rare in peripheral blood. Within ankylosing spondylitis blood, a TCR beta motif made up of several highly homologous variants appeared to be characteristic.

This sequence was found in a male donor with ankylosing spondylitis or in good health (not recorded which). The sequenced material came from blood, either unsorted or a sorted T cell fraction (not recorded which).

The CDR3 nucleotides read TGTGCCAGCAGGCATCATACAGGGGGCGGCACTGAAGCTTTCTTT. Protein sequence: CASRHHTGGGTEAFF. This chain uses TRBV12-3 or TRBV12-4 with TRBJ1-1; 9 positions agree with TRBD1. V lost 6 bases and J lost 4; bases outside the gene matches: 9. The length of the CDR3 is 15 residues.